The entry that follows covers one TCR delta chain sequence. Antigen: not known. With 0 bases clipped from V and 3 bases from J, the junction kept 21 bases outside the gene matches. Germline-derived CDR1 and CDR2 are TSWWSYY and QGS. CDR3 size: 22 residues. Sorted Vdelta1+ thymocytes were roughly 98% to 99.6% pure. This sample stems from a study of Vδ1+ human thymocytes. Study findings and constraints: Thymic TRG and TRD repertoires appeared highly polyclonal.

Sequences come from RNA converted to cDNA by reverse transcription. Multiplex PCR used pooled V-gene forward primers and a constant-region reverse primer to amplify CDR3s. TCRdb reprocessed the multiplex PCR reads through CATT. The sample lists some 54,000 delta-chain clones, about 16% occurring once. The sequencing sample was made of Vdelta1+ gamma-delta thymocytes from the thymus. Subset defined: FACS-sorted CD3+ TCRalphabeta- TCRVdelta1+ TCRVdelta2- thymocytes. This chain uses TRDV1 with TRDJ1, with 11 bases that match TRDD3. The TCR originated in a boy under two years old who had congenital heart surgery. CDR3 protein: CALGELWVPTSRWGIRSDKLIF. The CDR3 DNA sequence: TGTGCTCTTGGGGAACTCTGGGTACCTACATCGAGGTGGGGGATACGCTCCGATAAACTCATCTTT.